This T cell receptor beta chain is from a study of cytomegalovirus exposure and HLA in healthy donors. Whole-study findings and limits: It was reported in a later analysis that an Asian-associated ancestry cluster showed fewer N-insertions than the 666-donor mean.

Details on this clone: Its antigen is not known.

Germline V gene lookup returns CDR1 SNHLY and CDR2 FYNNEI. The CDR3 sequence is 13 residues long. With 5 bases removed from V and 8 bases from J, the gap between germline ends came to 15 bases. PCR used 60 Vbeta primers and 13 Jbeta primers. Only in-frame clones appear in the TCRdb table, and some are missing; sequencing was by immunoSEQ multiplex PCR. This table holds 40,000 to 60,000 clones. Specimen: PBMCs. The chain carries TRBV2 and TRBJ1-2, with no clear D. This sequence originates from a female donor in good health and CMV-seronegative. The CDR3 DNA reads TGTGCCAGCAGTCACGTCAGGTCGGGGGGCTACACCTTC. This codes for CASSHVRSGGYTF.